These T cell receptor beta chains were read from a single sample in a study of shared clonotypes between healthy human individuals. Profiled with immunoSEQ multiplex PCR; TCRdb holds only in-frame clones, not every one. The profile shows about 2.3 million clones, approximately 93% of them singletons. Sequences were obtained from naive CD4+ T cells from PBMCs. Receptors originate from a man aged 18 to 29 in good health. Some clones in this sample may be carry-over from other donors' samples. Each CDR3 is given with its conserved first and last residue. Fields, in order: clone size, V gene, J gene, D gene, CDR3 DNA, CDR3 protein. A D gene is named only where the DNA matches it firmly. Some rows have no size entry. The others give once, few or many, or a class for an expanded clone.

>NA|TRBV18|TRBJ1-2|NA
TGTGCCAGCTCACCAGTGGGATCCTCCTATGGCTACACCTTC
CASSPVGSSYGYTF
>NA|TRBV2|TRBJ2-2|TRBD1
TGTGCCAGCACCATAAGGGCAGGGGGACCCGGGGAGCTGTTTTTT
CASTIRAGGPGELFF
>NA|TRBV7-9|TRBJ2-2|TRBD2
TGTGCCAGCAGCACTCGGACTAGCGGTGACGGCGGGGAGCTGTTTTTT
CASSTRTSGDGGELFF
>NA|TRBV5-6|TRBJ1-3|NA
TGTGCCAGCAGCTATTTAGGAAACACCATATATTTT
CASSYLGNTIYF
>NA|TRBV7-9|TRBJ2-1|NA
TGTGCCAGCAGCCGGGGAAGTAATGAGCAGTTCTTC
CASSRGSNEQFF
>NA|TRBV6-5|TRBJ2-7|NA
TGTGCCAGCAGTTGGGAGTTGAGGTCCTACGAGCAGTACTTC
CASSWELRSYEQYF
>NA|TRBV2|TRBJ1-2|NA
TGTGCCAGCAGTGAACTCCCCTATGGCTACACCTTC
CASSELPYGYTF
>NA|TRBV27|TRBJ2-3|NA
TGTGCCAGCAGCCCCAGGGGCCCAGATACGCAGTATTTT
CASSPRGPDTQYF
>NA|TRBV6-6|TRBJ2-1|TRBD2
TGTGCCAGCAGTCTACTAGCGGGAAACTACAATGAGCAGTTCTTC
CASSLLAGNYNEQFF
>NA|TRBV15|TRBJ2-2|NA
TGTGCCACCAGCAGAGCCCCCCCGGTTACGAACACCGGGGAGCTGTTTTTT
CATSRAPPVTNTGELFF
>NA|TRBV6-5|TRBJ2-7|TRBD1
TGTGCCAGCAGTTCCAGACAGGGGTATTACGAGCAGTACTTC
CASSSRQGYYEQYF
>NA|TRBV28|TRBJ1-2|NA
TGTGCCAGCAGTAACGAATTTTCCCACTATGGCTACACCTTC
CASSNEFSHYGYTF
>NA|TRBV6-1|TRBJ1-3|TRBD1
TGTGCCAGCAGTGTGACAGGGGGAAGTAACACCATATATTTT
CASSVTGGSNTIYF
>once|TRBV4-1|TRBJ1-3|NA
TGCGCCAGCAGCCAGGATACTCAGGGCCATTCCTCTGGAAACACCATATATTTT
CASSQDTQGHSSGNTIYF
>NA|TRBV18|TRBJ1-1|TRBD1
TGTGCCAGCTCATCGGGACAGGGGAACACTGAAGCTTTCTTT
CASSSGQGNTEAFF
>NA|TRBV15|TRBJ1-1|TRBD1
TGTGCCACCAGCAGAGGGGACAGGGGCTACATGAACACTGAAGCTTTCTTT
CATSRGDRGYMNTEAFF
>NA|TRBV7-8|TRBJ2-7|NA
TGTGCCAGCAGCTCGCGGACGGGACTGATGGAGCAGTACTTC
CASSSRTGLMEQYF
>NA|TRBV18|TRBJ1-4|NA
TGTGCCAGCTCACCTAACAGGGCAAATGGCGAAAAACTGTTTTTT
CASSPNRANGEKLFF
>NA|TRBV20-1|TRBJ2-5|NA
TGCAGTGCTCCGTACCAAGAGACCCAGTACTTC
CSAPYQETQYF
>NA|TRBV30|TRBJ2-1|NA
TGTGCCTGGAGGGGACGGCCCGCCCCTTACAATGAGCAGTTCTTC
CAWRGRPAPYNEQFF
>NA|TRBV28|TRBJ1-4|NA
TGTGCCAGCAGTTTATTAGGGGGGGCTGATGAAAAACTGTTTTTT
CASSLLGGADEKLFF
>NA|TRBV4-1|TRBJ2-1|NA
TGCGCCAGCAGCCAGACAGACAGCTCCTACAATGAGCAGTTCTTC
CASSQTDSSYNEQFF
>NA|TRBV7-2|TRBJ1-1|NA
TGTGCCAGCAGCTTCCAGGGCGAGGGCACTGAAGCTTTCTTT
CASSFQGEGTEAFF
>NA|TRBV7-3|TRBJ2-1|TRBD2
TGTGCCAGCAGCCCCGGAGGGAGCGGGAGATTCGATGAGCAGTTCTTC
CASSPGGSGRFDEQFF
>NA|TRBV14|TRBJ1-1|NA
TGTGCCAGCAGAATCGGGGAGGTGACTGAAGCTTTCTTT
CASRIGEVTEAFF
>NA|TRBV18|TRBJ2-5|NA
TGTGCCAGCTCACCAGGGGACCAAGAGACCCAGTACTTC
CASSPGDQETQYF
>NA|TRBV11-2|TRBJ2-5|NA
TGTGCCAGCAGTCCGGTCCGGGGTAAGGAGACCCAGTACTTC
CASSPVRGKETQYF
>NA|TRBV2|TRBJ2-7|NA
TGTGCCAGCAGCCCCGCCAGGGGGGCCTACGAGCAGTACTTC
CASSPARGAYEQYF
>NA|TRBV29-1|TRBJ2-3|TRBD1
TGCAGCGGGACCGCCGGGACAGGGGGCACAGATACGCAGTATTTT
CSGTAGTGGTDTQYF
>NA|TRBV6-1|TRBJ2-1|NA
TGTGCCAGCAGTGAAAGCCCATTGGACAATGAGCAGTTCTTC
CASSESPLDNEQFF
>NA|TRBV6-5|TRBJ2-1|TRBD1
TGTGCCAGCAGTTACTCGGCCGGGACAGGCGACAATGAGCAGTTCTTC
CASSYSAGTGDNEQFF
>NA|TRBV6-5|TRBJ2-7|TRBD1
TGTGCCAGCAGTCGGGACAGGACCTACGAGCAGTACTTC
CASSRDRTYEQYF
>NA|TRBV28|TRBJ1-4|TRBD1
TGCGGGACAGGTCGATGGAGTAATGAAAAACTGTTTTTT
CGTGRWSNEKLFF
>NA|TRBV12-5|TRBJ2-3|TRBD2
TGTGCTAGTGGTTTGGTAAAAGTTTCCGGGACTAGCGGGTTCAGTAGCACAGATACGCAGTATTTT
CASGLVKVSGTSGFSSTDTQYF
>NA|TRBV28|TRBJ2-7|NA
TGTGCCAGCAGTCTCCTCTACGAGCAGTACTTC
CASSLLYEQYF
>NA|TRBV7-9|TRBJ1-1|NA
TGTGCCAGCAGCTTAGTGCGGTCAGGGAATTTCTTGAACACTGAAGCTTTCTTT
CASSLVRSGNFLNTEAFF
>NA|TRBV6-5|TRBJ2-5|NA
TGTGCCAGCAGTTCCCTCGGGCGAAGAAACCAAGAGACCCAGTACTTC
CASSSLGRRNQETQYF
>NA|TRBV28|TRBJ1-5|TRBD1
TGTGCCAGCAGTTTATTACAGGGGCGCAATCAGCCCCAGCATTTT
CASSLLQGRNQPQHF
>NA|TRBV28|TRBJ2-3|TRBD2
TGTGCCAGCAGTGGGCGGGAGCTAGGGACAGATACGCAGTATTTT
CASSGRELGTDTQYF
>NA|TRBV5-1|TRBJ2-2|NA
TGCGCCAGCAGCTACGGGACCCCCTCGAACACCGGGGAGCTGTTTTTT
CASSYGTPSNTGELFF
>NA|TRBV6-5|TRBJ2-5|TRBD2
TGTGCCAGCAGTTACAGGGGAGGGGAGACCCAGTACTTC
CASSYRGGETQYF
>NA|TRBV5-1|TRBJ1-1|NA
TGCGCCAGCAGCTTGGCCACCGGCGCACTGAACACTGAAGCTTTCTTT
CASSLATGALNTEAFF
>NA|TRBV7-9|TRBJ2-6|TRBD1
TGTGCCAGCAGCCAAACCCCGGGACAGGGAAACTCTGGGGCCAACGTCCTGACTTTC
CASSQTPGQGNSGANVLTF
>NA|TRBV25-1|TRBJ2-1|TRBD2
TGTGCCAGCAGTGAGCCTAGCGGGGGGGACAATGAGCAGTTCTTC
CASSEPSGGDNEQFF
>NA|TRBV27|TRBJ2-1|NA
TGTGCCAGCAGTTCCCGGACCCGGGGTGAGCAGTTCTTC
CASSSRTRGEQFF
>NA|TRBV10-3|TRBJ2-7|TRBD1
TGTGCCACCGAAGCCAGGACAGGGGGCTCCTACGAGCAGTACTTC
CATEARTGGSYEQYF
>NA|TRBV19|TRBJ1-4|TRBD1
TGTGCCAGTAGTATGATCAGGGGGGGTGAAAAACTGTTTTTT
CASSMIRGGEKLFF
>few|TRBV5-1|TRBJ1-4|NA
TGCGCCAGCAGCTCCGGACAGACTAATGAAAAACTGTTTTTT
CASSSGQTNEKLFF
>NA|TRBV29-1|TRBJ2-1|NA
TGCAGCGCCTCTAGACCAGAAACAAGCTCCTACAATGAGCAGTTCTTC
CSASRPETSSYNEQFF
>NA|TRBV2|TRBJ2-4|NA
TGTGCCAGCACCCAGGGGGGGGGCAAAAACATTCAGTACTTC
CASTQGGGKNIQYF
>NA|TRBV18|TRBJ2-5|NA
TGTGCCAGCTCACCAGCCTCAGGGGCAGAGACCCAGTACTTC
CASSPASGAETQYF
>NA|TRBV14|TRBJ2-5|NA
TGTGCCAGCAGCCACCGGACAGTCCAAGAGACCCAGTACTTC
CASSHRTVQETQYF
>NA|TRBV28|TRBJ2-2|NA
TGTGCCAGCATGTTCGGGGGAACGAACACCGGGGAGCTGTTTTTT
CASMFGGTNTGELFF